The 20 T cell receptor beta chains presented below share a single source sample, sequenced in a study of blood T cell repertoires in COVID-19. TCRdb's table, derived via immunoSEQ multiplex PCR, lists solely in-frame clones and lacks some. The repertoire holds under 300,000 clones, with roughly nine tenths as singletons. Sequenced material: peripheral blood. These receptor sequences come from a woman in her twenties or thirties with COVID-19, enrolled during active disease.

V and J are TRBV14 and TRBJ1-2; 8 bases match TRBD1. Per germline, CDR1 SGHDN and CDR2 FVKESK. Trimming at V came to 3 bases and at J to 7 bases, leaving 7 bases not matched to a gene. This CDR3 comprises 14 residues. DNA for the CDR3: TGTGCCAGCAGCCAGGACAGGGCCGGTCGTGGCTACACCTTC. It codes for CASSQDRAGRGYTF.

The V and J genes are TRBV4-2 and TRBJ2-3; 8 positions agree with TRBD2. The germline V gene has CDR1 LGHNA and CDR2 YNFKEQ. The junction had 10 bases not matched to a gene; V was cut back by 1 base and J by 4 bases. CDR3 length equals 17 residues. The CDR3 sequence: CASSQARGGLGADTQYF. The CDR3, as DNA: TGTGCCAGCAGCCAAGCTCGGGGGGGGCTGGGGGCAGATACGCAGTATTTT.

The chain carries TRBV5-1 and TRBJ1-2; 8 nucleotides match TRBD1. Trimming removed 4 bases from V and 8 bases from J; junction bases left unmatched: 16. The CDR3 is 16 residues long. The V gene's germline CDR1 is SGHRS and CDR2 YFSETQ. The CDR3 protein is CASSPRTGTITQGYTF. The DNA for the CDR3 is TGCGCCAGCAGCCCTAGGACAGGGACTATTACTCAGGGCTACACCTTC.

V usage is TRBV5-4 and J usage is TRBJ1-6, with D unresolved. Trimming shortened V by 0 bases and J by 8 bases, and 15 bases separated the two germline ends. Germline-derived CDR1 and CDR2 are SGHNT and YYREEE (reference sequence). The CDR3 runs 16 residues. The CDR3 sequence: CASSLAEAGEDSPLHF. The CDR3 DNA reads as TGTGCCAGCAGCTTGGCCGAGGCGGGAGAGGATTCACCCCTCCACTTT.

This clone has just one count. CDR3: CASSGRTGRMETQYF. In DNA form, the CDR3 reads TGTGCCAGCAGTGGTCGGACAGGGAGAATGGAGACCCAGTACTTC. The chain employs TRBV2 and TRBJ2-5; 8 nucleotides agree with TRBD1. This CDR3 has 15 amino acids. Germline V gene sequence: CDR1 SNHLY, CDR2 FYNNEI. With V trimmed by 4 bases and J by 5 bases, 9 bases remained unmatched. The whole variable domain, filled in from reference TRBV2 and TRBJ2-5, reads EPEVTQTPSHQVTQMGQEVILRCVPISNHLYFYWYRQILGQKVEFLVSFYNNEISEKSEIFDDQFSVERPDGSNFTLKIRSTKLEDSAMYFCASSGRTGRMETQYFGPGTRLLVL.

The V and J genes are TRBV7-9 and TRBJ1-2; a weak D match, TRBD1 (5 bases). Trimming pared 7 bases from V and 4 bases from J, leaving 13 bases between. The germline CDR1 and CDR2 sequences are SEHNR and FQNEAQ (reference sequence). This CDR3 contains 13 residues. This CDR3 reads CASNPGGFYGYTF. The CDR3 bases are TGTGCCAGCAATCCGGGGGGGTTCTATGGCTACACCTTC.

The V and J genes are TRBV6-4 and TRBJ1-3; no clear D. The V end was cut by 0 bases, the J end by 0 bases, with 15 bases between. The CDR3 length is 18 residues. Germline CDR1 and CDR2: MRHNA and SNTAGT. DNA of the CDR3: TGTGCCAGCAGTGACTCGAAGGGCTTCGGAGGCTCTGGAAACACCATATATTTT. It codes for CASSDSKGFGGSGNTIYF.

This sequence joins TRBV4-1 and TRBJ2-7; 9 positions agree with TRBD1. Trimming at V came to 1 base and at J to 5 bases, leaving 6 bases not matched to a gene. The length of the CDR3 is 15 residues. Germline V gives CDR1 MGHRA, CDR2 YSYEKL. DNA for the CDR3: TGCGCCAGCAGCCAAGGATGGACAGGGGTAGACGAGCAGTACTTC. Residues: CASSQGWTGVDEQYF.

V and J are TRBV10-3 and TRBJ2-7, with 7 bases that match TRBD2. CDR3 length equals 14 residues. J gave up 6 bases and V 3 bases, and 8 bases lay outside the gene matches. Germline V gene lookup returns CDR1 ENHRY and CDR2 SYGVKD. The CDR3 region has the DNA TGTGCCATCAGTGAAACTAAGCGGGGAGGCGAGCAGTACTTC. This encodes CAISETKRGGEQYF.

CDR3 region: CASSRRRPPGERTYNSPLHF. The CDR3 DNA sequence: TGCGCCAGCAGCAGAAGGAGACCCCCAGGGGAGAGGACCTATAATTCACCCCTCCACTTT. The chain combines TRBV5-1 with TRBJ1-6; D possibly corresponds to TRBD1 (6 bases). The CDR3 consists of 20 residues. V was shortened by 4 bases and J by 2 bases, with 25 bases between the two germline ends. Germline V lookup: CDR1 SGHRS, CDR2 YFSETQ.

The chain uses TRBV27 and TRBJ1-4, with D hard to call. Per the germline V gene, CDR1 is MNHEY and CDR2 is SMNVEV (reference sequence). The germline V and J ends were trimmed by 0 bases and 11 bases, with 10 bases remaining between them. This CDR3 spans 13 amino acids. The CDR3 DNA is TGTGCCAGCAGTTTATCGGGAGGGTTGAAACTGTTTTTT. It codes for CASSLSGGLKLFF.

This clone was seen only once. This chain connects TRBV6-5 to TRBJ2-1, with a possible D match to TRBD2 (6 bases). The germline V gene encodes CDR1 MNHEY and CDR2 SVGAGI. This CDR3 region has 15 residues. The germline V and J ends were trimmed by 5 bases and 8 bases, with 19 bases remaining between them. The CDR3 sequence: CASSPWGDPGDEQFF. The CDR3, as DNA: TGTGCCAGCAGTCCCTGGGGGGACCCGGGGGATGAGCAGTTCTTC.

The chain is built from TRBV5-1 and TRBJ2-7; D is ambiguous. Germline-derived CDR1 and CDR2 are SGHRS and YFSETQ. There are 14 residues in the CDR3. Between the trimmed V and J ends, which lost 0 bases and 3 bases, there was a span of 10 bases. The DNA of the CDR3 is TGCGCCAGCAGCTTGGACAGCCTACTCTACGAGCAGTACTTC. It is translated as CASSLDSLLYEQYF.

This clone was seen only a few times. The chain links TRBV27 to TRBJ2-7; 10 nucleotides agree with TRBD1. Trimming removed 8 bases from V and 7 bases from J; junction bases left unmatched: 14. The CDR3 has 15 amino acids. Germline V gene lookup returns CDR1 MNHEY and CDR2 SMNVEV (reference sequence). The CDR3 DNA reads as TGTGCCAGCCGCCTGGCCGGGACAGGGGCGCGGGAGCAGTACTTC. It translates to CASRLAGTGAREQYF.

This clone occurred a few times. V usage is TRBV6-6 and J usage is TRBJ1-6; TRBD1 agrees at 9 bases. Germline assignment: CDR1 MNHNY and CDR2 SVGAGI (reference sequence). V trimming: 7 bases; J trimming: 2 bases; junction bases outside the gene matches: 3. The CDR3 has 15 residues. The CDR3 sequence is CASTRQGAYNSPLHF. The CDR3 DNA reads as TGTGCCAGCACTAGACAGGGGGCCTATAATTCACCCCTCCACTTT.

Written as DNA, the CDR3 is TGTGCCAGCAGCCAAGAGCCGACAGGCCTCTACGAGCAGTACTTC. This gives the protein CASSQEPTGLYEQYF. The chain links TRBV14 to TRBJ2-7; the D gene is possibly TRBD1 (6 bases). This CDR3 spans 15 amino acids. Per germline, CDR1 SGHDN and CDR2 FVKESK. Deletions cut 0 bases from V and 3 bases from J, with 12 bases between.

This rearrangement joins TRBV6-8 to TRBJ2-7; no clear D gene. The CDR3 spans 17 residues. Trimming pared 6 bases from V and 2 bases from J, leaving 23 bases between. The germline gives CDR1 MNHGY, CDR2 SAAAGT. The CDR3 DNA reads as TGTGCCAGCAGCCATGAGCCTCCCGCGGCAGTTGCCTACGAGCAGTACTTC. It specifies CASSHEPPAAVAYEQYF.

The chain carries TRBV9 and TRBJ1-2; the match to TRBD1 covers 9 bases. V lost 0 bases and J lost 7; bases outside the gene matches: 7. CDR3 length equals 15 residues. The V gene's germline CDR1 is SGDLS and CDR2 YYNGEE. CDR3 region: CASSVVETGGSGYTF. CDR3 DNA: TGTGCCAGCAGCGTAGTAGAGACAGGGGGAAGTGGCTACACCTTC.

The rearrangement joins TRBV7-9 to TRBJ2-1, with D perhaps matching TRBD2 (7 bases). Trimming pared 4 bases from V and 0 bases from J, leaving 13 bases between. Germline CDR1 is SEHNR and CDR2 is FQNEAQ (reference sequence). The CDR3 has 16 residues. Here the CDR3 DNA reads TGTGCCAGCAGCTCAGGGAGGGGGGGCTCCTACAATGAGCAGTTCTTC. Residues: CASSSGRGGSYNEQFF. The full variable domain, completed using reference TRBV7-9 and TRBJ2-1, is DTGVSQNPRHKITKRGQNVTFRCDPISEHNRLYWYRQTLGQGPEFLTYFQNEAQLEKSRLLSDRFSAERPKGSFSTLEIQRTEQGDSAMYLCASSSGRGGSYNEQFFGPGTRLTVL.

This rearrangement joins TRBV4-2 to TRBJ1-4, with D unclear. This CDR3 has 17 amino acids. Germline V gene lookup returns CDR1 LGHNA and CDR2 YNFKEQ. V lost 3 bases and J lost 6, with 20 bases in between. CDR3 coding DNA: TGTGCCAGCAGCCAGTTGGGTGGGCCTCAAAATCATGAAAAACTGTTTTTT. Its translation is CASSQLGGPQNHEKLFF.